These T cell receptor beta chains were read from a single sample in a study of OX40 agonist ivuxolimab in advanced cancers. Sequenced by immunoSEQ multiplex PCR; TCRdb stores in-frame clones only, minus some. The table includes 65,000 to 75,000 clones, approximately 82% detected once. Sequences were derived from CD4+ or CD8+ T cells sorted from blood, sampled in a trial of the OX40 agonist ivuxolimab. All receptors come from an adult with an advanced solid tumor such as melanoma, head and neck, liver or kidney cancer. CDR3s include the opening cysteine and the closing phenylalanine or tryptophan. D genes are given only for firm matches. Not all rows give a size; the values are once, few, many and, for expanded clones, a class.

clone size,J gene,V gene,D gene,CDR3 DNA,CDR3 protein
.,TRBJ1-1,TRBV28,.,TGTGCCAGCAGTTTAGGGTACACTGAAGCTTTCTTT,CASSLGYTEAFF
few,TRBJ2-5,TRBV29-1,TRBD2,TGCAGCGTTCTTAGCGGGGATCAAGAGACCCAGTACTTC,CSVLSGDQETQYF
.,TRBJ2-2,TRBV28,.,TGTGCCAGCAGTTTCTCAATCCGGGACTTCACTTCGGGCGGGGAGCTGTTTTTT,CASSFSIRDFTSGGELFF
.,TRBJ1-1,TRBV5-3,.,TGTGCCAGAAGCTTTCCCGATGTAACCTCGAACACTGAAGCTTTCTTT,CARSFPDVTSNTEAFF
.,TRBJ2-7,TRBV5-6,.,TGTGCCAGCAGCTGGAGACTAGAATTCGGACTATACGAGCAGTACTTC,CASSWRLEFGLYEQYF
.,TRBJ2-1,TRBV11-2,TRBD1,TGTGCCAGCAGCTTCTTTGCCGGGACAGGCTTAGACAATGAGCAGTTCTTC,CASSFFAGTGLDNEQFF
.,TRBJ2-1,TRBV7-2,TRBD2,TGTGCCAGCAGCTTGACCGGGACTAGCGGGGGACCCTCCTACAATGAGCAGTTCTTC,CASSLTGTSGGPSYNEQFF
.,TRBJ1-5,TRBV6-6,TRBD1,TGTGCCAGCAGGGGTGAGGGACAGTATCAGCCCCAGCATTTT,CASRGEGQYQPQHF
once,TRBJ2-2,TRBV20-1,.,TGCAGTGCGGGGAGGACCGGGGAGCTGTTTTTT,CSAGRTGELFF
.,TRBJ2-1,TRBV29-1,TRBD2,TGCAGCGTTGTCGGATCGACAGGAACCCCTAGCGGGAGGCGGTTCTTC,CSVVGSTGTPSGRRFF
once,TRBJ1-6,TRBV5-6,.,TGTGCCAGCAGCCCTATGGCAGCGGCGAGCCAAAATTCACCCCTCCACTTT,CASSPMAAASQNSPLHF
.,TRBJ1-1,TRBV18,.,TGTGCCAGCTCAAATCGAGTTAACACTGAAGCTTTCTTT,CASSNRVNTEAFF
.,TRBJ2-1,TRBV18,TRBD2,TGTGCCAGCTCACAAGGACTAGCCTCGTACAATGAGCAGTTCTTC,CASSQGLASYNEQFF
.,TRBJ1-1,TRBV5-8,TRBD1,TGTGCCAGCAGCTGGGGGACAGGGAGAGAAGCTTTCTTT,CASSWGTGREAFF
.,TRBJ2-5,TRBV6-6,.,TGTGCCAGCAGTTACGGCCCCAATCGGGCAGAGACCCAGTACTTC,CASSYGPNRAETQYF
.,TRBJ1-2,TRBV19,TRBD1,TGTGCCAGTAGTATAGATGGCAATCGGGGACAGGGGGCGCGCCTATATGGCTACACCTTC,CASSIDGNRGQGARLYGYTF
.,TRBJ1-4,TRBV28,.,TGTGCCAGCATAGGGGGAACTAATGAAAAACTGTTTTTT,CASIGGTNEKLFF
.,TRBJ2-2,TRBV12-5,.,TGTGCTAGTGGTTTGGTAGGGCTAGCGCAGATCACCGGGGAGCTGTTTTTT,CASGLVGLAQITGELFF
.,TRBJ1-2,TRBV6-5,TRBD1,TGTGCCAGCACCACCTCTTGGGACAGCTATGGCTACACCTTC,CASTTSWDSYGYTF
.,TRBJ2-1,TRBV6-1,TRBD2,TGTGCCAGCAGTCCACTAGCGGGAGTCGGGAGTGAGCAGTTCTTC,CASSPLAGVGSEQFF
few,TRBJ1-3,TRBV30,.,TGTGCCTGGACCGGTAAGGGAACCGGAAACACCATATATTTT,CAWTGKGTGNTIYF
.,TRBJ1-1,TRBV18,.,TGTGCCAGCCGGGATTGGACGGAGAACACTGAAGCTTTCTTT,CASRDWTENTEAFF
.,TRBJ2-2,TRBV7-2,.,TGTGCCAGCAGCGCGACTCCTTTCGGGGAGCTGTTTTTT,CASSATPFGELFF
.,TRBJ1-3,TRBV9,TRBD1,TGTGCCAGCAGCGGCCGGGACAGGTTTACTATCTCTGGAAACACCATATATTTT,CASSGRDRFTISGNTIYF
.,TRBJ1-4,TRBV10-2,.,TGCGCCAGCCGGGCCCAGGGTGATGAAAAACTGTTTTTT,CASRAQGDEKLFF
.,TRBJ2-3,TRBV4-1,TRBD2,TGCGCCAGCAGCCAAACTAGCGGGACTAGCACAGATACGCAGTATTTT,CASSQTSGTSTDTQYF
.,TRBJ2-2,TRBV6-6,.,TGTGCCACCGCTGGGACACCGAACACCGGGGAGCTGTTTTTT,CATAGTPNTGELFF
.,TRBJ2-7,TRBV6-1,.,TGTGCCAGCAGTCGAGGTTACGAGCAGTACTTC,CASSRGYEQYF
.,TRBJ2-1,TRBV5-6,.,TGTGCCAGCAGCTTAATGGACGGGGAGCAGTTCTTC,CASSLMDGEQFF
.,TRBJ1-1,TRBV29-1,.,TGCAGCGTTACCAAGGAGGGAGGGACTGAAGCTTTCTTT,CSVTKEGGTEAFF
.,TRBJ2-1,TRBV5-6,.,TGTGCCAGCAGCTTGGGGCGGCCCAATGAGCAGTTCTTC,CASSLGRPNEQFF
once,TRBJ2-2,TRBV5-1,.,TGCGCCAGCAGCTTGGTCCCGAACACCGGGGAGCTGTTTTTT,CASSLVPNTGELFF
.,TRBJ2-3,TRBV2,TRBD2,TGTGCCAGCAGTGAAGAGGGGTCGGGGGGGGCCTGCGGTGGCACAGATACGCAGTATTTT,CASSEEGSGGACGGTDTQYF
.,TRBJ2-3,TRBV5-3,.,TGTGCCAGAAGCTTGAGGCGGCTCTACTTTAAGAAACACACAGATACGCAGTATTTT,CARSLRRLYFKKHTDTQYF
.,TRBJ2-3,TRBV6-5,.,TGTGCCAGCAGTCCGCGGGTAGCGGATACGCAGTATTTT,CASSPRVADTQYF
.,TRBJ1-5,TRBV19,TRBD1,TGTGCCAGTAGTACCCCTCCAATAGGACAGGGGGGAAGTCAGCCCCAGCATTTT,CASSTPPIGQGGSQPQHF
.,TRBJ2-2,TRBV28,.,TGTGCCAGCAGTTTAGCAGGGAACACCGGGGAGCTGTTTTTT,CASSLAGNTGELFF
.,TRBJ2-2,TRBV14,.,TGTGCCAGCAGCCAAGAACGCTGGCCCGGGGAGCTGTTTTTT,CASSQERWPGELFF
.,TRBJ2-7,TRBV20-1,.,TGCAGTGCTAGTGAGGGGGATGAGCAGTACTTC,CSASEGDEQYF
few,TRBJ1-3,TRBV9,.,TGTGCCAGCAGCGAGCGGGGCAGGCCCGGAAACACCATATATTTT,CASSERGRPGNTIYF
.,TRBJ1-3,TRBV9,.,TGTGCCAGCAGCGCCAGCCCTGGGGACACCATATATTTT,CASSASPGDTIYF
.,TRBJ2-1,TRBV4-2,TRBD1,TGTGCCAGCAGCCAAGATAGGGGGCTTGGCCCAAGGGAATACAATGAGCAGTTCTTC,CASSQDRGLGPREYNEQFF
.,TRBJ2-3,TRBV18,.,TGTGCCAGCTCACCCCGACAGAATACAGATACGCAGTATTTT,CASSPRQNTDTQYF
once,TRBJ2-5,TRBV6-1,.,TGTGCCAGCAGTGAAGCTGGAGGGGGGAGAAAAGAGACCCAGTACTTC,CASSEAGGGRKETQYF
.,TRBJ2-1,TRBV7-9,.,TGTGCCAGCAGCTTAGCGGCTACGGCTGAGCAGTTCTTC,CASSLAATAEQFF
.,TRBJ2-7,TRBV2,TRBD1,TGTGCCAGCCGGACAGGACCCACCTACGAGCAGTACTTC,CASRTGPTYEQYF
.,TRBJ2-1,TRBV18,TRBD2,TGTGCCAGCTCACTTCTGACTAGCGTTTACTACAATGAGCAGTTCTTC,CASSLLTSVYYNEQFF
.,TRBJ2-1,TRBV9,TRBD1,TGTGCCAGCAGCGTAGGGACAGGGGGGAGGAATGAGCAGTTCTTC,CASSVGTGGRNEQFF
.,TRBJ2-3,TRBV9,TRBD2,TGTGCCAGCAGCCCCCGGACTAGCGGGAGCACAGATACGCAGTATTTT,CASSPRTSGSTDTQYF
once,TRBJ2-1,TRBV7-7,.,TGTGCCAGCAGCTTAGGCGGAGGTAATGAGCAGTTCTTC,CASSLGGGNEQFF